A selection of T cell receptor beta chains follows, all from one sample in a study of T-cell reconstitution after alpha-beta-depleted transplantation in children. MiXCR, applied by TCRdb to the PCR reads, yields one record per CDR3 protein. The table has more than 150,000 distinct CDR3 sequences, about 6.8% seen once. Sequenced here: PBMCs from the stem cell graft donor, sampled from the stem cell graft. These receptor sequences come from a human donor who donated a stem cell graft to a child with Wiskott-Aldrich syndrome. Both conserved end residues are part of each CDR3. D genes are given only for firm matches. Expanded clones get a size class; other rows say once, few or many, or leave the size out.

j_call: TRBJ2-2
v_call: TRBV5-1
clone_size: many
d_call: NA
cdr3_nt: TGCGCCAGCAGCTTGGACCCGGACTCCGGGGAGCTGTTTTTT
cdr3_aa: CASSLDPDSGELFF

j_call: TRBJ2-1
v_call: TRBV7-8
clone_size: NA
d_call: TRBD1
cdr3_nt: TGTGCCAGCAGCTCGACCCGGGACAGGGGGATCGATGAGCAGTTCTTC
cdr3_aa: CASSSTRDRGIDEQFF

j_call: TRBJ1-5
v_call: TRBV29-1
clone_size: many
d_call: NA
cdr3_nt: TGCAGCGTGGAAGTGGGTGCGGGTCAGCCCCAGCATTTT
cdr3_aa: CSVEVGAGQPQHF

j_call: TRBJ1-4
v_call: TRBV11-2
clone_size: few
d_call: NA
cdr3_nt: TGTGCCAGCCCCGGGGAGACCGGGGATGAAAAACTGTTTTTT
cdr3_aa: CASPGETGDEKLFF

j_call: TRBJ1-5
v_call: TRBV12-3/TRBV12-4
clone_size: many
d_call: TRBD1
cdr3_nt: TGTGCCAGCAGAAAACAGGGGGATCAGCCCCAGCATTTT
cdr3_aa: CASRKQGDQPQHF

j_call: TRBJ2-6
v_call: TRBV18
clone_size: few
d_call: NA
cdr3_nt: TGTGCCAGCTCCGGCGTTTCTGGGGCCAACGTCCTGACTTTC
cdr3_aa: CASSGVSGANVLTF

j_call: TRBJ2-5
v_call: TRBV7-9
clone_size: many
d_call: TRBD1
cdr3_nt: TGTGCCAGCAGCGAGGGACAGGGCAACCAAGAGACCCAGTACTTC
cdr3_aa: CASSEGQGNQETQYF

j_call: TRBJ1-4
v_call: TRBV2
clone_size: many
d_call: NA
cdr3_nt: TGTGCCAGCAGCGGGCCAGCTAATGAAAAACTGTTTTTT
cdr3_aa: CASSGPANEKLFF

j_call: TRBJ2-7
v_call: TRBV24-1
clone_size: many
d_call: NA
cdr3_nt: TGTGCCACCAGTGTGTCCCGGGATAGATCCTACGAGCAGTACTTC
cdr3_aa: CATSVSRDRSYEQYF

j_call: TRBJ1-1
v_call: TRBV7-2
clone_size: many
d_call: NA
cdr3_nt: TGTGCCAGCAGCTTATGGGGCCGAGGCACTGAAGCTTTCTTT
cdr3_aa: CASSLWGRGTEAFF

j_call: TRBJ1-1
v_call: TRBV20-1
clone_size: NA
d_call: NA
cdr3_nt: TGCTGTGCTAGAGATCTGACAGCTCTAAAGGGGGACACTGAAGCTTTCTTT
cdr3_aa: CCARDLTALKGDTEAFF

j_call: TRBJ2-1
v_call: TRBV7-8
clone_size: few
d_call: NA
cdr3_nt: TGTGCCAGCAGCTTGGTTATGGGGGGCCCTCATTACAATGAGCAGTTCTTC
cdr3_aa: CASSLVMGGPHYNEQFF

j_call: TRBJ2-1
v_call: TRBV3-1
clone_size: NA
d_call: TRBD2
cdr3_nt: TGTGCCAGCCGCACTAGCGGGGGCCTAAAGGTGGATGAGCAGTTCTTC
cdr3_aa: CASRTSGGLKVDEQFF

j_call: TRBJ2-7
v_call: TRBV3-1
clone_size: many
d_call: NA
cdr3_nt: TGTGCCAGCAGCCGGACGGCTACCTACGAGCAGTACTTC
cdr3_aa: CASSRTATYEQYF

j_call: TRBJ2-7
v_call: TRBV12-3/TRBV12-4
clone_size: many
d_call: TRBD2
cdr3_nt: TGTGCCAGCAGTTTAGCGCTAAGCGGGGGGCGCTCCTACGAGCAGTACTTC
cdr3_aa: CASSLALSGGRSYEQYF

j_call: TRBJ1-1
v_call: TRBV3-1
clone_size: many
d_call: NA
cdr3_nt: TGTGCCAGCAGCCAATCGGGCACTGAAGCTTTCTTT
cdr3_aa: CASSQSGTEAFF

j_call: TRBJ2-5
v_call: TRBV7-2
clone_size: NA
d_call: NA
cdr3_nt: TGTGCCAGCAGCCCCATCAGGGGCTACCAAGAGACCCAGTACTTC
cdr3_aa: CASSPIRGYQETQYF

j_call: TRBJ1-1
v_call: TRBV5-1
clone_size: many
d_call: NA
cdr3_nt: TGCGCCAGCAGCACCGCCGGGACGGCGAACACTGAAGCTTTCTTT
cdr3_aa: CASSTAGTANTEAFF

j_call: TRBJ2-1
v_call: TRBV9
clone_size: many
d_call: TRBD2
cdr3_nt: TGTGCCAGCAGCGTAGGGCCCAGCGGGGGGGGCAATGAGCAGTTCTTC
cdr3_aa: CASSVGPSGGGNEQFF

j_call: TRBJ1-6
v_call: TRBV15
clone_size: few
d_call: NA
cdr3_nt: TGTGCCACCAGCAGAGATATCGGGACCAATTCACCCCTCCACTTT
cdr3_aa: CATSRDIGTNSPLHF

j_call: TRBJ2-1
v_call: TRBV12-3/TRBV12-4
clone_size: many
d_call: TRBD1
cdr3_nt: TGTGCCAGCAGTCAGGGGGCTGCGTACAATGAGCAGTTCTTC
cdr3_aa: CASSQGAAYNEQFF

j_call: TRBJ2-7
v_call: TRBV29-1
clone_size: many
d_call: NA
cdr3_nt: TGCAGCGTGGGGGTGGACGAGCAGTACTTC
cdr3_aa: CSVGVDEQYF

j_call: TRBJ2-1
v_call: TRBV12-3/TRBV12-4
clone_size: many
d_call: NA
cdr3_nt: TGTGCCAGCAGTTTTGGATTGCGGGGTAATTCCAATGAGCAGTTCTTC
cdr3_aa: CASSFGLRGNSNEQFF

j_call: TRBJ2-2
v_call: TRBV5-1
clone_size: many
d_call: NA
cdr3_nt: TGCGCCAGCAGCTTGGCCGAGAACCCGGAGCTGTTTTTT
cdr3_aa: CASSLAENPELFF

j_call: TRBJ2-1
v_call: TRBV29-1
clone_size: many
d_call: NA
cdr3_nt: TGCAGCTCACGAGGTAGCAACGTCGACTACAATGAGCAGTTCTTC
cdr3_aa: CSSRGSNVDYNEQFF

j_call: TRBJ2-1
v_call: TRBV12-3/TRBV12-4
clone_size: many
d_call: TRBD1
cdr3_nt: TGTGCCAGCAGTAGGCAGGGGGCGAGTGGGCAGTTCTTC
cdr3_aa: CASSRQGASGQFF

j_call: TRBJ1-2
v_call: TRBV18
clone_size: many
d_call: TRBD1
cdr3_nt: TGTGCCAGCTCACCTCAAGGACAGGGGAATAACTATGGCTACACCTTC
cdr3_aa: CASSPQGQGNNYGYTF

j_call: TRBJ2-1
v_call: TRBV7-9
clone_size: few
d_call: NA
cdr3_nt: TGTGCCAGCACTGAGATGGATCGCTCCTACAATGAGCAGTTCTTC
cdr3_aa: CASTEMDRSYNEQFF

j_call: TRBJ2-7
v_call: TRBV20-1
clone_size: many
d_call: TRBD1
cdr3_nt: TGCAGTGCTAAACCCCGGACAGGAATAGGGATCTACGAGCAGTACTTC
cdr3_aa: CSAKPRTGIGIYEQYF

j_call: TRBJ1-1
v_call: TRBV5-1
clone_size: NA
d_call: TRBD1
cdr3_nt: TGCGCCAGCAGCTTGGTCGGGACAGGGGCGAACACTGAAGCTTTCTTT
cdr3_aa: CASSLVGTGANTEAFF

j_call: TRBJ2-3
v_call: TRBV7-9
clone_size: many
d_call: TRBD2
cdr3_nt: TGTGCCAGCAGCCCCGGGACTAGCGGGGAGGATACGCAGTATTTT
cdr3_aa: CASSPGTSGEDTQYF

j_call: TRBJ2-7
v_call: TRBV20-1
clone_size: many
d_call: NA
cdr3_nt: TGCAGTGCTAGGGCTGAAGTGGAGGGGGGGACAAAGCAGTACTTC
cdr3_aa: CSARAEVEGGTKQYF

j_call: TRBJ2-5
v_call: TRBV12-3/TRBV12-4
clone_size: many
d_call: TRBD1
cdr3_nt: TGTGCCAGCAGTTTCCGTAACGGGCAGGGGGCGACTAAGACCCAGTACTTC
cdr3_aa: CASSFRNGQGATKTQYF

j_call: TRBJ2-7
v_call: TRBV12-3/TRBV12-4
clone_size: many
d_call: NA
cdr3_nt: TGTGCCAGCGCGGGGTTTTCCTACGAGCAGTACTTC
cdr3_aa: CASAGFSYEQYF

j_call: TRBJ1-4
v_call: TRBV4-3
clone_size: many
d_call: TRBD1
cdr3_nt: TGCGCCAGCAGCCAACTTATGAGGGGACAGGGATATGAAAAACTGTTTTTT
cdr3_aa: CASSQLMRGQGYEKLFF

j_call: TRBJ2-5
v_call: TRBV29-1
clone_size: many
d_call: NA
cdr3_nt: TGCAGCGTCCTCAGACAGTCGCAAGAGACCCAGTACTTC
cdr3_aa: CSVLRQSQETQYF

j_call: TRBJ2-1
v_call: TRBV20-1
clone_size: many
d_call: NA
cdr3_nt: TGCAGTCCCGCGGTTGGGGATGAGCAGTTCTTC
cdr3_aa: CSPAVGDEQFF

j_call: TRBJ2-5
v_call: TRBV5-4
clone_size: NA
d_call: NA
cdr3_nt: TGTGCCAGGGGCCCTGGGGTTCTGGAGACCCAGTACTTC
cdr3_aa: CARGPGVLETQYF

j_call: TRBJ1-1
v_call: TRBV7-2
clone_size: many
d_call: NA
cdr3_nt: TGTGCCAGCAGCTTGGGCAACACGGGGTCGGCTTTCTTT
cdr3_aa: CASSLGNTGSAFF

j_call: TRBJ2-1
v_call: TRBV14
clone_size: NA
d_call: NA
cdr3_nt: TGTGCCAGCAGCCAAGACTTTACGAGCTCCTACAATGAGCAGTTCTTC
cdr3_aa: CASSQDFTSSYNEQFF

j_call: TRBJ2-2
v_call: TRBV5-1
clone_size: many
d_call: NA
cdr3_nt: TGCGCCAGCAGCTCGGGGGACAGGAACACCGGGGAGCTGTTTTTT
cdr3_aa: CASSSGDRNTGELFF